The 2 T cell receptor beta chains listed next were all sequenced from one sample in a study of blood T cell repertoires in COVID-19. TCRdb's table, derived via immunoSEQ multiplex PCR, lists solely in-frame clones and lacks some. Of 200,000 to 300,000 clones listed, around four fifths are singletons. Sequences were obtained from peripheral blood. These receptors all stem from an older woman with active or convalescent COVID-19.

The chain uses TRBV11-2 and TRBJ2-5, with 11 bases matching TRBD2. The germline V gene has CDR1 SGHAT and CDR2 FQNNGV. The CDR3 extends over 16 amino acids. Germline trimming cut 5 bases from V and 1 base from J; bases unmatched to any gene: 6. The CDR3 reads CASSHLAGGIQETQYF. The CDR3 nucleotides read TGTGCCAGCAGCCATCTAGCGGGGGGAATCCAAGAGACCCAGTACTTC.

CDR3 residues: CASSEGWSGGEGNTEAFF. CDR3 bases: TGTGCCAGCAGTGAAGGGTGGTCGGGGGGCGAAGGGAACACTGAAGCTTTCTTT. V and J are TRBV2 and TRBJ1-1; a weak D match, TRBD1 (6 bases). The CDR3 totals 18 residues. V lost 1 base and J lost 1, with 19 bases in between. Germline loops: CDR1 SNHLY, CDR2 FYNNEI.